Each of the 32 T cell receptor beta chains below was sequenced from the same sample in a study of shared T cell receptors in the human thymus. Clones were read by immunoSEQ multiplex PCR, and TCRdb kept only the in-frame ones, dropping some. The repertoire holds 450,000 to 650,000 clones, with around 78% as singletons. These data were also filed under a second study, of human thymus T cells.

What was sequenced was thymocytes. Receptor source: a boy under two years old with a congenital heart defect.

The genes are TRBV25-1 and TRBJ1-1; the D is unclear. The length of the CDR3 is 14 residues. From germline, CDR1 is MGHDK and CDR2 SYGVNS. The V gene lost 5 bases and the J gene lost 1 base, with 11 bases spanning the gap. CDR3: CASSYPRGNTEAFF. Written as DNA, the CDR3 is TGTGCCAGCAGTTACCCTCGGGGGAACACTGAAGCTTTCTTT.

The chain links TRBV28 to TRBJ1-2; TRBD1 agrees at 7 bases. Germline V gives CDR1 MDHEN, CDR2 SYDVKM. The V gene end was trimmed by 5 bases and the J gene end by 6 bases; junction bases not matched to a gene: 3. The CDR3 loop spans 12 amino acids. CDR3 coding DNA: TGTGCCAGCAGTCCCGACAGGGATGGCTACACCTTC. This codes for CASSPDRDGYTF.

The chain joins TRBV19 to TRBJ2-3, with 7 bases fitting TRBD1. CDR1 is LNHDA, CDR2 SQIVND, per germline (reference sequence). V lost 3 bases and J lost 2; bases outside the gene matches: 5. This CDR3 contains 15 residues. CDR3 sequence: CASSMGTVLTDTQYF. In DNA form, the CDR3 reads TGTGCCAGTAGTATGGGGACAGTACTCACAGATACGCAGTATTTT. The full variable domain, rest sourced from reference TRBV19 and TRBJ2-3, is DGGITQSPKYLFRKEGQNVTLSCEQNLNHDAMYWYRQDPGQGLRLIYYSQIVNDFQKGDIAEGYSVSREKKESFPLTVTSAQKNPTAFYLCASSMGTVLTDTQYFGPGTRLTVL.

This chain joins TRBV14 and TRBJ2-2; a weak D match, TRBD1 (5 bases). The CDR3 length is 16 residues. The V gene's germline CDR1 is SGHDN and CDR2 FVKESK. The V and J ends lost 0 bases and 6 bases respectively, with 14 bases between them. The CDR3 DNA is TGTGCCAGCAGCCAAGAGTCGCAGGGTACCCCCGGGGAGCTGTTTTTT. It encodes CASSQESQGTPGELFF.

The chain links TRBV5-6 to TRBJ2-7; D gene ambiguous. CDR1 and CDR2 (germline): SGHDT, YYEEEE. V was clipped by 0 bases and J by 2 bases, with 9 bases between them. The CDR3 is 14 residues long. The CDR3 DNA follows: TGTGCCAGCAGCTTGGGTCACTTCACCTACGAGCAGTACTTC. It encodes CASSLGHFTYEQYF.

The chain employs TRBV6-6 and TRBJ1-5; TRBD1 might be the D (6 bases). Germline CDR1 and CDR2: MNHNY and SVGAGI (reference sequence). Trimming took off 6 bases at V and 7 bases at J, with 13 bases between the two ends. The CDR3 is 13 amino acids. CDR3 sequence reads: CASSPGGAQPQHF. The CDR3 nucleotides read TGTGCCAGCAGCCCCGGGGGGGCACAGCCCCAGCATTTT.

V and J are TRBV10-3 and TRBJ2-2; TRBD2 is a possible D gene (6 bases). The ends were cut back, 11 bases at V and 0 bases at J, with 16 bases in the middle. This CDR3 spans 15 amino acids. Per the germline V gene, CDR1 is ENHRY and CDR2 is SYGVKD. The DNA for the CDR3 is TGTGCCTCTAGGGCCGGGAGCGCGAACACCGGGGAGCTGTTTTTT. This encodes CASRAGSANTGELFF.

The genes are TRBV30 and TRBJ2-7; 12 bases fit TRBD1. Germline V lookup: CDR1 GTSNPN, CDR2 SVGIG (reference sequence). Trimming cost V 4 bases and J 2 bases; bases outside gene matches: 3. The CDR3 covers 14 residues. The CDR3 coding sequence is TGTGCCTGGAAGGGGGACAGGGGGCCCTACGAGCAGTACTTC. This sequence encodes CAWKGDRGPYEQYF. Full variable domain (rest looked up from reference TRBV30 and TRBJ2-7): SQTIHQWPATLVQPVGSPLSLECTVEGTSNPNLYWYRQAAGRGLQLLFYSVGIGQISSEVPQNLSASRPQDRQFILSSKKLLLSDSGFYLCAWKGDRGPYEQYFGPGTRLTVT.

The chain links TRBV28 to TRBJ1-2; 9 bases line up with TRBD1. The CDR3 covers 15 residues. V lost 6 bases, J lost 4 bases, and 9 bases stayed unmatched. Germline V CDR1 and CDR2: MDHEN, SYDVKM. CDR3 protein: CASRSPGQGSYGYTF. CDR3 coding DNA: TGTGCCAGCAGGAGCCCGGGACAGGGTAGCTATGGCTACACCTTC.

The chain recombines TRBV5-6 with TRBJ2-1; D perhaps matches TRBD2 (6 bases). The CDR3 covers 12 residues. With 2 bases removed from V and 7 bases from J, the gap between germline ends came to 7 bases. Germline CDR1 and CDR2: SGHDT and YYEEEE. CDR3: CASSFAGNEQFF. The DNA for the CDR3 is TGTGCCAGCAGCTTCGCGGGGAATGAGCAGTTCTTC.

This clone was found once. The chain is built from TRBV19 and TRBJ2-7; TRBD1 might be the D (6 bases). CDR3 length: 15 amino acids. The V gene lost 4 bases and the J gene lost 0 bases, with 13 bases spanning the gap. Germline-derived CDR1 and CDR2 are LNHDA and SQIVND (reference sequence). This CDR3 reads CASSTLQGSSYEQYF. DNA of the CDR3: TGTGCCAGTAGTACCCTACAGGGTTCCTCCTACGAGCAGTACTTC.

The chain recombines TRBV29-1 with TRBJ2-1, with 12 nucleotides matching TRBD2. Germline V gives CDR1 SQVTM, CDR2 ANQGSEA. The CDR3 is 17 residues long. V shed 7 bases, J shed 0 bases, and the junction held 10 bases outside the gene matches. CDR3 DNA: TGCAGCGAGAGACTAGCGGGAGCCCCCAGCTCCTACAATGAGCAGTTCTTC. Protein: CSERLAGAPSSYNEQFF.

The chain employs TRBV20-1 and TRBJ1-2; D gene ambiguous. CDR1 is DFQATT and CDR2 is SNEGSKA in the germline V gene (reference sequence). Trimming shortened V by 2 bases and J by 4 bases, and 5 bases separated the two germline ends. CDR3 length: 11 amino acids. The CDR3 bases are TGCAGTGCTAGATCAGTCTATGGCTACACCTTC. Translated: CSARSVYGYTF.

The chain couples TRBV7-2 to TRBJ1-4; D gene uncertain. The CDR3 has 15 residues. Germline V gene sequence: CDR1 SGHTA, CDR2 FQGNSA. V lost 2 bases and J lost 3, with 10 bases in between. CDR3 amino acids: CASSLRGRANEKLFF. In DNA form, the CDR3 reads TGTGCCAGCAGCTTAAGAGGGAGGGCTAATGAAAAACTGTTTTTT.

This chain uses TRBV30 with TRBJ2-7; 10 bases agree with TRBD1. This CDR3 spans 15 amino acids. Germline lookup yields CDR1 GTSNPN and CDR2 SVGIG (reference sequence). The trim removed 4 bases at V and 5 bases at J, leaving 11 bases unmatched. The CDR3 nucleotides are TGTGCCTGGAAAAAGGGACAGGGGAAAATGGACGAGCAGTACTTC. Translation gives CAWKKGQGKMDEQYF.

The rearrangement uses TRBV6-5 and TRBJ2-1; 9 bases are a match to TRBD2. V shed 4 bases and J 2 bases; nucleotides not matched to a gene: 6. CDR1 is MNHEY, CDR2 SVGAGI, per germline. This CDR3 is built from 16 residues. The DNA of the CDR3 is TGTGCCAGCAGTTGCGGTAGCGGGAGTCCCTACAATGAGCAGTTCTTC. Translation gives CASSCGSGSPYNEQFF.

CDR3: CASSLGGQGGDYGYTF. The DNA of the CDR3 is TGTGCCAGCAGTCTAGGGGGACAGGGAGGAGACTATGGCTACACCTTC. The chain couples TRBV28 to TRBJ1-2; 9 bases agree with TRBD1. Trimming at V came to 5 bases and at J to 3 bases, leaving 10 bases not matched to a gene. This CDR3 has 16 residues. The germline V gene has CDR1 MDHEN and CDR2 SYDVKM.

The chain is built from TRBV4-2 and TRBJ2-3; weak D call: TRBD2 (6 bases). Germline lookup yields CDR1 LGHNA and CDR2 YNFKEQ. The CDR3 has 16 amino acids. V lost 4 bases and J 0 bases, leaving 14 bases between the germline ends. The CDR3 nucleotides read TGTGCCAGCAGCCCCGGGACTTCCCTGAGCACAGATACGCAGTATTTT. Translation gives CASSPGTSLSTDTQYF.

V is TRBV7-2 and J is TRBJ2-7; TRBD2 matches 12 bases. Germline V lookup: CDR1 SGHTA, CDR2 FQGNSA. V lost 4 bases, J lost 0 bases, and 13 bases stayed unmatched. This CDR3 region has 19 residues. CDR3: CASSSQVGTSGFDSYEQYF. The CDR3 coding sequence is TGTGCCAGCAGCTCTCAGGTCGGGACTAGCGGGTTTGACTCCTACGAGCAGTACTTC.

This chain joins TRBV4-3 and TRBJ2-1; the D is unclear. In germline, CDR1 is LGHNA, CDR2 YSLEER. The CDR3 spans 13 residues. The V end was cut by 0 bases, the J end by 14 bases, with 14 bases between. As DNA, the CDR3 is TGCGCCAGCAGCCAAGATGTAGTCCACAGCAAGTTCTTC. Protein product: CASSQDVVHSKFF.

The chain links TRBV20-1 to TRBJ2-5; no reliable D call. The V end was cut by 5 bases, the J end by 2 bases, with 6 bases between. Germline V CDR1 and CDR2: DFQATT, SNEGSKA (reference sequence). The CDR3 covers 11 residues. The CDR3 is CSALQQETQYF. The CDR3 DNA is TGCAGTGCTTTACAGCAAGAGACCCAGTACTTC.

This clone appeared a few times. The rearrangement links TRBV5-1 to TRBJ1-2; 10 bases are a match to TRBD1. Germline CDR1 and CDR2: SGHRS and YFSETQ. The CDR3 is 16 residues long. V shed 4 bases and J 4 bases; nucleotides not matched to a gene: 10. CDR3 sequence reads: CASSADWTGGTYGYTF. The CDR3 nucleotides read TGCGCCAGCAGCGCTGACTGGACAGGGGGTACCTATGGCTACACCTTC.

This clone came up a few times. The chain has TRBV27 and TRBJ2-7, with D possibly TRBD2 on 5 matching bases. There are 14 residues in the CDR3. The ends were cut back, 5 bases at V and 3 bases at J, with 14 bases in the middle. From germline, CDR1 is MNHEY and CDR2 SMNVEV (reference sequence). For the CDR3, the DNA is TGTGCCAGCAGTCGAACGAGGGATCTCTACGAGCAGTACTTC. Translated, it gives CASSRTRDLYEQYF.

Here the CDR3 DNA reads TGTGCCAGCAAGGGGAGGGGCGGTGGCTACACCTTC. It encodes CASKGRGGGYTF. This chain connects TRBV27 to TRBJ1-2; D is possibly TRBD1 (5 bases). CDR1 MNHEY and CDR2 SMNVEV come from the germline V gene (reference sequence). Trimming removed 7 bases from V and 7 bases from J, with 13 bases in between. The CDR3 consists of 12 residues.

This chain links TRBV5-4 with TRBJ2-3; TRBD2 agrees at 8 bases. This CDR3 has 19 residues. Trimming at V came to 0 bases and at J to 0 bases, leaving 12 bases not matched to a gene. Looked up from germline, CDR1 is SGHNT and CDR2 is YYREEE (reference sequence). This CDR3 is CASSLERERENPSTDTQYF. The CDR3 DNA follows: TGTGCCAGCAGCTTGGAACGGGAGCGGGAGAACCCTAGCACAGATACGCAGTATTTT.

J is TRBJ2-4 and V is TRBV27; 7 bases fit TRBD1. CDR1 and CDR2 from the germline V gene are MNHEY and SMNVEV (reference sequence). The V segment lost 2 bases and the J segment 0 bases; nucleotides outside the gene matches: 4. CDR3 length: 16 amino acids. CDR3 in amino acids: CASSLRGRIAKNIQYF. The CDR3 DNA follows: TGTGCCAGCAGTTTAAGGGGGCGGATAGCCAAAAACATTCAGTACTTC.

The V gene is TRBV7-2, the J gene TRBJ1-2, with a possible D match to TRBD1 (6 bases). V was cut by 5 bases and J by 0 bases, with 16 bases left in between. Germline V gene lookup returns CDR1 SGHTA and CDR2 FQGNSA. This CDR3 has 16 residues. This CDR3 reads CASSIPAGAANYGYTF. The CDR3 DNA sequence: TGTGCCAGCAGCATCCCCGCGGGGGCGGCTAACTATGGCTACACCTTC. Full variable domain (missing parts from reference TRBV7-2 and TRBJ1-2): GAGVSQSPSNKVTEKGKDVELRCDPISGHTALYWYRQSLGQGLEFLIYFQGNSAPDKSGLPSDRFSAERTGGSVSTLTIQRTQQEDSAVYLCASSIPAGAANYGYTFGSGTRLTVV.

The CDR3 nucleotides are TGCAGCGTTGAACGGAAGGCAGGGAGGGGCCCGGATACGCAGTATTTT. Translated: CSVERKAGRGPDTQYF. This chain joins TRBV29-1 and TRBJ2-3, with 7 bases that match TRBD2. This CDR3 is 16 amino acids long. In germline, CDR1 is SQVTM, CDR2 ANQGSEA. The V gene end was trimmed by 2 bases and the J gene end by 6 bases; junction bases not matched to a gene: 14.

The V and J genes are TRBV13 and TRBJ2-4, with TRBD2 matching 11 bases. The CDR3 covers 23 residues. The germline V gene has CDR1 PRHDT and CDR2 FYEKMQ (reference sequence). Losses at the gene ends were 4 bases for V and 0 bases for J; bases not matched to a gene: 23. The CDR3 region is CASSSPRGRPGLAESLAKNIQYF. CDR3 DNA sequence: TGTGCCAGCAGCTCCCCCCGGGGCCGTCCGGGACTAGCGGAGAGCTTAGCCAAAAACATTCAGTACTTC.

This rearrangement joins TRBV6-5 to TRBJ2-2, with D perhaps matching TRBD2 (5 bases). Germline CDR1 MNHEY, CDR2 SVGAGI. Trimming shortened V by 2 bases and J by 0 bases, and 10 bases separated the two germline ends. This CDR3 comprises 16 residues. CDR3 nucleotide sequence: TGTGCCAGCAGTTACCGGACTGGCGCGAACACCGGGGAGCTGTTTTTT. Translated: CASSYRTGANTGELFF.

The CDR3 loop reads CASSYPGQGEDSGANVLTF. The DNA for the CDR3 is TGTGCCAGCAGCTACCCGGGACAGGGGGAGGACTCTGGGGCCAACGTCCTGACTTTC. This rearrangement joins TRBV7-9 to TRBJ2-6; 11 bases map to TRBD1. There are 19 residues in the CDR3. Unmatched junction bases numbered 8, after V lost 4 bases and J lost 0 bases. Germline V gene sequence: CDR1 SEHNR, CDR2 FQNEAQ (reference sequence).

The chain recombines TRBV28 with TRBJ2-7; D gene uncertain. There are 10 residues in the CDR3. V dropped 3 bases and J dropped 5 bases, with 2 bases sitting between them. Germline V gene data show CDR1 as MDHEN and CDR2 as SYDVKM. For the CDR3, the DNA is TGTGCCAGCAGTTTCGACGAGCAGTACTTC. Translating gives CASSFDEQYF. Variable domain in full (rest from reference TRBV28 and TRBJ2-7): DVKVTQSSRYLVKRTGEKVFLECVQDMDHENMFWYRQDPGLGLRLIYFSYDVKMKEKGDIPEGYSVSREKKERFSLILESASTNQTSMYLCASSFDEQYFGPGTRLTVT.